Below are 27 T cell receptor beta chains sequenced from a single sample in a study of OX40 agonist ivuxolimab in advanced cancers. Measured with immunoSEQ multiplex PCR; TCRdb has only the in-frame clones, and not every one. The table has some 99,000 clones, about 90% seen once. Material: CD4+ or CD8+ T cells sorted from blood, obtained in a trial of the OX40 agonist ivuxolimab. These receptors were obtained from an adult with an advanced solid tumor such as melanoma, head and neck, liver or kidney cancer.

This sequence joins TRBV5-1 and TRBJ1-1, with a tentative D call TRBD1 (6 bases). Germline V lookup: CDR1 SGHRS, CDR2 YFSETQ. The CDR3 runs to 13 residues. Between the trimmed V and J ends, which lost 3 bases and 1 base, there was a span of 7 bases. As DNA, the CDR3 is TGCGCCAGCAGCTGGGACACGAACACTGAAGCTTTCTTT. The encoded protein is CASSWDTNTEAFF.

The CDR3 sequence: CATKGEGTDTQYF. In nucleotides, the CDR3 is TGTGCCACCAAGGGGGAGGGCACAGATACGCAGTATTTT. The J gene is TRBJ2-3, the V gene TRBV28; D could derive from TRBD1 or TRBD2 (6 bases each). This CDR3 contains 13 residues. V lost 10 bases and J 1 base, leaving 12 bases between the germline ends. CDR1 is MDHEN and CDR2 is SYDVKM in the germline V gene.

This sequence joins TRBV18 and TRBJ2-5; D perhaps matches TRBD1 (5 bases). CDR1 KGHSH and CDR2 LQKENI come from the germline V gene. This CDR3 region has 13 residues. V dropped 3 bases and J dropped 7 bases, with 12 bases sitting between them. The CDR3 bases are TGTGCCAGCTCACCCCAGGGATGGGGGACCCAGTACTTC. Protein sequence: CASSPQGWGTQYF. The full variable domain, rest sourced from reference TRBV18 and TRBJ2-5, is NAGVMQNPRHLVRRRGQEARLRCSPMKGHSHVYWYRQLPEEGLKFMVYLQKENIIDESGMPKERFSAEFPKEGPSILRIQQVVRGDSAAYFCASSPQGWGTQYFGPGTRLLVL.

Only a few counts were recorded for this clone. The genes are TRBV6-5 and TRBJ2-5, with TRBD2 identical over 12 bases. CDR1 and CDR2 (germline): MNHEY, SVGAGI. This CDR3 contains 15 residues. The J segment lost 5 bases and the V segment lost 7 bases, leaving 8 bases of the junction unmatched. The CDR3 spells CASNRLAGVLETQYF. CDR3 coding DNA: TGTGCCAGCAACCGACTAGCGGGAGTCTTGGAGACCCAGTACTTC.

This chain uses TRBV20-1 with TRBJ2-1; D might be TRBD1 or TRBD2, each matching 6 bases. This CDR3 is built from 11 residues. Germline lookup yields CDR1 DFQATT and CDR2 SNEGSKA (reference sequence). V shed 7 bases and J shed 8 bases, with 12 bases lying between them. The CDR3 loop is CSGPGEDEQFF. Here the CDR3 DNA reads TGCAGTGGGCCAGGGGAGGATGAGCAGTTCTTC.

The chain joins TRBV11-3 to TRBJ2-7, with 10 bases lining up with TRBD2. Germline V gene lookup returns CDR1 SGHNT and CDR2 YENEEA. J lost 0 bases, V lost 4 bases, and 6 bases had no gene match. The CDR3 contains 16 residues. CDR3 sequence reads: CASSSRLAGLSYEQYF. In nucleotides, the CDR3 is TGTGCCAGCAGCTCTCGACTAGCGGGTCTCTCCTACGAGCAGTACTTC.

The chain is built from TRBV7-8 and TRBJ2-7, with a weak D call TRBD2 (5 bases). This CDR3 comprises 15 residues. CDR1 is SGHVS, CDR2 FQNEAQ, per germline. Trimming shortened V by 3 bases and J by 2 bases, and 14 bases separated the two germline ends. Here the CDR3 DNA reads TGTGCCAGCAGCTTTCGGGCGGGCACAACCTACGAGCAGTACTTC. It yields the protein CASSFRAGTTYEQYF.

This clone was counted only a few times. CDR3 coding DNA: TGTGCCAGCAGTTTCCTGTCAGGGGACAATCAGCCCCAGCATTTT. Protein sequence: CASSFLSGDNQPQHF. This chain links TRBV28 with TRBJ1-5, with a tentative D call TRBD1 (6 bases). Trimming removed 3 bases from V and 3 bases from J, with 12 bases in between. Germline CDR1 is MDHEN and CDR2 is SYDVKM. The CDR3 totals 15 residues.

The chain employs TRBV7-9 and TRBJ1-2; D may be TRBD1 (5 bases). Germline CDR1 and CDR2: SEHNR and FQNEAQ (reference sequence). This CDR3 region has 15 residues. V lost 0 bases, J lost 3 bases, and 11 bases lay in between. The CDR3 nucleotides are TGTGCCAGCAGCTTAGCGGTGACAGCTTACTATGGCTACACCTTC. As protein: CASSLAVTAYYGYTF.

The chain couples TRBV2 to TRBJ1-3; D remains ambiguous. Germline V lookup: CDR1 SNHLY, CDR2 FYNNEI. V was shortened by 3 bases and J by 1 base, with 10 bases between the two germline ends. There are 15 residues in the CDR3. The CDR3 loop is CASSEWPQSGNTIYF. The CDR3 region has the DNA TGTGCCAGCAGTGAGTGGCCACAATCTGGAAACACCATATATTTT. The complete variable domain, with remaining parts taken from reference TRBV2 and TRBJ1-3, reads EPEVTQTPSHQVTQMGQEVILRCVPISNHLYFYWYRQILGQKVEFLVSFYNNEISEKSEIFDDQFSVERPDGSNFTLKIRSTKLEDSAMYFCASSEWPQSGNTIYFGEGSWLTVV.

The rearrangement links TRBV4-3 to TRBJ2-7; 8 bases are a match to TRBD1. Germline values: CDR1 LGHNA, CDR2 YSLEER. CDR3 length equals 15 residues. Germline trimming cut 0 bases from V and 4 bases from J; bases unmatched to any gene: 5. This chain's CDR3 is CASSQDPDRGYEQYF. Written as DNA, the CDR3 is TGCGCCAGCAGCCAAGATCCCGACAGGGGATACGAGCAGTACTTC.

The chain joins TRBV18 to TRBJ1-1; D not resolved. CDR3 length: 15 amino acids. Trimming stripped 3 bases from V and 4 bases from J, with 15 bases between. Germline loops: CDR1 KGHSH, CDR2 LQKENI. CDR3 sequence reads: CASSPGLGGGTEAFF. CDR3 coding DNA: TGTGCCAGCTCACCGGGGTTGGGAGGCGGCACTGAAGCTTTCTTT. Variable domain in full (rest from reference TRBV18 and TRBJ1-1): NAGVMQNPRHLVRRRGQEARLRCSPMKGHSHVYWYRQLPEEGLKFMVYLQKENIIDESGMPKERFSAEFPKEGPSILRIQQVVRGDSAAYFCASSPGLGGGTEAFFGQGTRLTVV.

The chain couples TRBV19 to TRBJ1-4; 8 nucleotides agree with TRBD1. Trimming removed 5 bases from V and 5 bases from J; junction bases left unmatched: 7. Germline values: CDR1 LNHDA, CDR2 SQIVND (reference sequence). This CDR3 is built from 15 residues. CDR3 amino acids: CASSPFRTGNEKLFF. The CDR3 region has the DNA TGTGCCAGTAGTCCCTTCCGGACAGGGAATGAAAAACTGTTTTTT.

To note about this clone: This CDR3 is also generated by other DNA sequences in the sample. The CDR3 is CASVSRTDTQYF. The CDR3 bases are TGTGCCAGCGTAAGTCGCACAGATACGCAGTATTTT. The chain combines TRBV19 with TRBJ2-3; no reliable D call. Germline loops: CDR1 LNHDA, CDR2 SQIVND (reference sequence). The CDR3 is 12 residues long. The V gene lost 9 bases and the J gene lost 1 base, with 8 bases spanning the gap.

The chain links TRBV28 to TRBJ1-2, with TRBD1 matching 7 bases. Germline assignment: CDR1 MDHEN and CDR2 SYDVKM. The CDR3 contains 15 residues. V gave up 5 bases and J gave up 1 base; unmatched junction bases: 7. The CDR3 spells CASSGRTGDNYGYTF. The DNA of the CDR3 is TGTGCCAGCAGTGGACGGACAGGTGATAACTATGGCTACACCTTC.

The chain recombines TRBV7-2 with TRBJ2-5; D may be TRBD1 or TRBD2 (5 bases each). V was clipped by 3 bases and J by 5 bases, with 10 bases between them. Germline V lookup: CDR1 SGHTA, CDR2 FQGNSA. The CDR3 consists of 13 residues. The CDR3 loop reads CASSFAGTETQYF. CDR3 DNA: TGTGCCAGCAGCTTCGCAGGGACGGAGACCCAGTACTTC.

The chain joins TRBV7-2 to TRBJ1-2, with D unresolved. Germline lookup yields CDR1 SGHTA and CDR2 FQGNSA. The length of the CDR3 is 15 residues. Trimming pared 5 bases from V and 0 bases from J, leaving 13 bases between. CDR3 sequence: CASSVQDSPNYGYTF. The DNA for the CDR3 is TGTGCCAGCAGCGTTCAAGATTCCCCTAACTATGGCTACACCTTC.

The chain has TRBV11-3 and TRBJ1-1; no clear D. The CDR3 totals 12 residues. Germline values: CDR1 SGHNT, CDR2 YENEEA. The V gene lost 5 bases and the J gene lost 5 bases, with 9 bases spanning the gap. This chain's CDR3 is CASSTTGTEAFF. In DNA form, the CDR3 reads TGTGCCAGCAGCACGACCGGGACTGAAGCTTTCTTT.

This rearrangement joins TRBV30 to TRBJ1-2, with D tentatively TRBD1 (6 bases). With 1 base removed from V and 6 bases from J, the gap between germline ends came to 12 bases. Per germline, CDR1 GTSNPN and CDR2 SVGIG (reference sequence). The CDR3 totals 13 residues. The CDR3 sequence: CAWSARGDHGYTF. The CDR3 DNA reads TGTGCCTGGAGTGCAAGGGGGGATCATGGCTACACCTTC. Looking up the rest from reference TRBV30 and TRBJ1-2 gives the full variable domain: SQTIHQWPATLVQPVGSPLSLECTVEGTSNPNLYWYRQAAGRGLQLLFYSVGIGQISSEVPQNLSASRPQDRQFILSSKKLLLSDSGFYLCAWSARGDHGYTFGSGTRLTVV.

The CDR3 sequence is CASSVDRANYGYTF. As DNA, the CDR3 is TGTGCCAGCAGTGTGGACAGGGCTAACTATGGCTACACCTTC. The J gene is TRBJ1-2, the V gene TRBV7-2; 8 nucleotides agree with TRBD1. This CDR3 comprises 14 residues. V lost 6 bases to trimming and J lost 0 bases; unmatched junction nucleotides: 3. From germline, CDR1 is SGHTA and CDR2 FQGNSA.

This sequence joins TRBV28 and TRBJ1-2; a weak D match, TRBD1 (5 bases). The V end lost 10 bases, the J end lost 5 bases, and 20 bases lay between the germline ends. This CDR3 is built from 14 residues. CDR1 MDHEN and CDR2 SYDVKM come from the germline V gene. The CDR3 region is CATVGRNTWYGYTF. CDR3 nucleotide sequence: TGTGCCACAGTGGGGCGGAATACTTGGTATGGCTACACCTTC.

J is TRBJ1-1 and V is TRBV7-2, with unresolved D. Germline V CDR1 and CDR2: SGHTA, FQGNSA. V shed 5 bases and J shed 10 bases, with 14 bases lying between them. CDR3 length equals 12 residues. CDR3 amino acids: CASSPGWVGAFF. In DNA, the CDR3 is TGTGCCAGCAGCCCCGGTTGGGTCGGAGCTTTCTTT.

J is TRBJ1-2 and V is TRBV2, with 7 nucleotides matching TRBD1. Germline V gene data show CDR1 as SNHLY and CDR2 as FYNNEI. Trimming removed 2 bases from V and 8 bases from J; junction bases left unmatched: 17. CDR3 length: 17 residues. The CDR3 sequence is CASSERSTGALVGGYTF. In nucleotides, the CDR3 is TGTGCCAGCAGTGAACGGAGTACAGGGGCCCTTGTGGGGGGCTACACCTTC.

As DNA, the CDR3 is TGTGCCAGCAGAGGGCAGGGGGAAGTTCATGAAAAACTGTTTTTT. Translated, it gives CASRGQGEVHEKLFF. J is TRBJ1-4 and V is TRBV6-5; 7 bases match TRBD1. Unmatched junction bases numbered 10, after V lost 6 bases and J lost 6 bases. The CDR3 spans 15 residues. CDR1 is MNHEY, CDR2 SVGAGI, per germline.

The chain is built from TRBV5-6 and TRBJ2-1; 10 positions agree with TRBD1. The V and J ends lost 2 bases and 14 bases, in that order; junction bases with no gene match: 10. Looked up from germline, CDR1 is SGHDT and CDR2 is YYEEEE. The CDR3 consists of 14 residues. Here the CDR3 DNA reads TGTGCCAGCAGCTTCCCCGGACCGGGACAGGGGAAGTTCTTC. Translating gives CASSFPGPGQGKFF.

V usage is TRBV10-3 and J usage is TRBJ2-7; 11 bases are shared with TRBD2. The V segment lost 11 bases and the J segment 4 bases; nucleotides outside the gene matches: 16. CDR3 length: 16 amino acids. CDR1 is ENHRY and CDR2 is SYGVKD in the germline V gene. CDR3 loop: CASNSRPTSGAYEQYF. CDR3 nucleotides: TGTGCCTCCAACTCCCGGCCGACTAGCGGGGCTTACGAGCAGTACTTC.

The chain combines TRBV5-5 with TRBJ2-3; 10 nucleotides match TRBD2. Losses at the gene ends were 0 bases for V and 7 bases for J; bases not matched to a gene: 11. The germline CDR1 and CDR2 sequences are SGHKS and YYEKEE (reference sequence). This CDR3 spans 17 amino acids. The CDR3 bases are TGTGCCAGCAGCTTGGCCCCCCTAGCGGGAGTTTTGAATACGCAGTATTTT. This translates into CASSLAPLAGVLNTQYF.